This paragraph covers one TCR beta chain sequence. With 4 bases removed from V and 7 bases from J, the gap between germline ends came to 17 bases. Germline lookup yields CDR1 SGHNT and CDR2 YYREEE (reference sequence). The CDR3 loop spans 15 amino acids. The data derive from a study of shared clonotypes between healthy human individuals. The table came from immunoSEQ multiplex PCR; TCRdb's copy has only in-frame clones and leaves some out. The sample consists of about 2.4 million clones, roughly nine tenths of them appearing once. This chain uses TRBV5-4 with TRBJ1-4; tentative D call: TRBD1 (6 bases). This TCR was recovered from a man between 18 and 29 years old in good health. The specimen was naive CD4+ T cells sorted from blood. As to subset: CD45RA+ positively selected. In DNA, the CDR3 is TGTGCCAGCAGCCTGAAGGGAGGGGGAGGTGAAAAACTGTTTTTT. Translating it yields CASSLKGGGGEKLFF.